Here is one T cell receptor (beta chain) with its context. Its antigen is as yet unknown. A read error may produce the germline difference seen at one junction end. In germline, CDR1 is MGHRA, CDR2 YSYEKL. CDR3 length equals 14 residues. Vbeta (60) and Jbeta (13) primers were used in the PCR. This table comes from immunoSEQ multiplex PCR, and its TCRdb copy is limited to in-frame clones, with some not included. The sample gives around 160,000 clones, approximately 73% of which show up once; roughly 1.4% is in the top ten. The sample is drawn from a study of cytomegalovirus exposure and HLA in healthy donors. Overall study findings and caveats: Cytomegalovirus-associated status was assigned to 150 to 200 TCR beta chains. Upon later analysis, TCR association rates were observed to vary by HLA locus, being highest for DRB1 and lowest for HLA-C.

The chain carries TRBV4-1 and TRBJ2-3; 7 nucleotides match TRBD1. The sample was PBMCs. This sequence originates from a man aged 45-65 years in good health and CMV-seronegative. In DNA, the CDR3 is TGCGCCAGCACCGAACGGACAGGCACGGATACGCAGTATTTT. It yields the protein CASTERTGTDTQYF.